The 5 T cell receptor beta chains presented below share a single source sample, sequenced in a study of T cells in Graves' hyperthyroidism and ophthalmopathy. Researchers took RNA transcripts and amplified the TCR beta CDR3 regions from them. The primer set for the first-round RT-PCR of the TCR CDR3 was HTBI. From the multiplex PCR reads, TCRdb called clonotypes with MiXCR, one entry per CDR3 protein. Seen here are about 680,000 distinct CDR3 sequences, 30% to 40% observed once, and the top ten hold around 31%. Sequencing was done on a sample of blood. Receptors originate from a woman in her forties with Graves' hyperthyroidism.

The V call is TRBV20-1, the J call TRBJ1-2, with 8 bases identical to TRBD1. In germline, CDR1 is DFQATT, CDR2 SNEGSKA (reference sequence). The J segment lost 5 bases and the V segment lost 3 bases, leaving 11 bases of the junction unmatched. CDR3 length: 15 residues. CDR3 sequence (DNA): TGCAGTGCTAGCCCCGGGGGCAGGGGGCCGTATGGCTACACCTTC. It specifies CSASPGGRGPYGYTF.

The chain uses TRBV2 and TRBJ1-4; possibly TRBD1 for D (6 bases). The V end was cut by 5 bases, the J end by 7 bases, with 11 bases between. This CDR3 has 13 residues. Germline CDR1 and CDR2: SNHLY and FYNNEI. In DNA form, the CDR3 reads TGTGCCAGCAGTTCTCAGGGGATTGAAAAACTGTTTTTT. It translates to CASSSQGIEKLFF.

This sequence joins TRBV7-8 and TRBJ2-7; unclear D gene. The assigned J gene may be wrong: the sequence end matches TRBJ2-1 better. CDR1 and CDR2 from the germline V gene are SGHVS and FQNEAQ. CDR3 length: 13 residues. The CDR3 DNA follows: TGTGCCAGCAGCTTAGGCCGTGGCTATGAGCAGTTCTTC. The encoded protein is CASSLGRGYEQFF.

For this clonotype: A read error may account for a junction end that differs from germline. The rearrangement joins TRBV14 to TRBJ1-3, with 10 bases identical to TRBD1. Germline CDR1 SGHDN, CDR2 FVKESK. The CDR3 loop spans 17 amino acids. The CDR3 sequence is CASRHGTGVSSGSTIYF. The CDR3 bases are TGTGCCAGCAGGCACGGGACAGGGGTTTCCTCTGGAAGCACCATATATTTT.

Of note for this clonotype: At one of its ends the junction is not consistent with the germline gene, which may arise from a read error. The genes are TRBV11-2 and TRBJ2-7; possibly TRBD1 for D (6 bases). The germline gives CDR1 SGHAT, CDR2 FQNNGV. This CDR3 contains 15 residues. The CDR3 loop reads CASSLVRTVSYGQYF. As DNA, the CDR3 is TGTGCCAGCAGCTTAGTCCGGACAGTCTCCTACGGGCAGTACTTC.